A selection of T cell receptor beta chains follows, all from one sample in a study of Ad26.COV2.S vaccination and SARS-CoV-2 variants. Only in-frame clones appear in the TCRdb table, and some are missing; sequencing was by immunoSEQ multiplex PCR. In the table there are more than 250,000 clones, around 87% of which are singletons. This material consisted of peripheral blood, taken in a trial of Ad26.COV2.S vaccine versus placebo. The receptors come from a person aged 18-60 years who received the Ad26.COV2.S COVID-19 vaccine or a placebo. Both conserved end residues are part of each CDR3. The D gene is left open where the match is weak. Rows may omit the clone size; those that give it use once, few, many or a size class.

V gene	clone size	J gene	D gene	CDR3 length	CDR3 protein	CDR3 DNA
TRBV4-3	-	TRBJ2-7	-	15	CASSQLRDSFYEQYF	TGCGCCAGCAGCCAACTCAGGGACTCCTTCTACGAGCAGTACTTC
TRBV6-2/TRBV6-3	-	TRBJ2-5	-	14	CASSYSGSSETQYF	TGTGCCAGCAGTTACAGTGGCTCTTCGGAGACCCAGTACTTC
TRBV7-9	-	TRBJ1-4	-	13	CASSIQLGEKLFF	TGTGCCAGCAGCATACAGCTGGGGGAAAAACTGTTTTTT
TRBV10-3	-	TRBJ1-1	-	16	CAIRPQPGQENTEAFF	TGTGCCATCAGGCCCCAACCGGGACAAGAGAACACTGAAGCTTTCTTT
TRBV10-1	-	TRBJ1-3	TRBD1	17	CASSESGQFLSGNTIYF	TGCGCCAGCAGTGAGTCGGGACAGTTTCTCTCTGGAAACACCATATATTTT
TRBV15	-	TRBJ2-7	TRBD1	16	CATSRGDRVPSYEQYF	TGTGCCACCAGCAGAGGGGACAGGGTACCTTCCTACGAGCAGTACTTC
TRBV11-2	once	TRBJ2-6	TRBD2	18	CASSHGAGGPSGANVLTF	TGTGCCAGCAGTCATGGGGCGGGGGGTCCCTCTGGGGCCAACGTCCTGACTTTC
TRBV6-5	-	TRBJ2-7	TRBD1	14	CASSPRDRDYEQYF	TGTGCCAGCAGTCCCCGGGACAGGGATTACGAGCAGTACTTC
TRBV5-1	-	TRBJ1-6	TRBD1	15	CASSLNPTGDSPLHF	TGCGCCAGCAGCTTGAATCCGACAGGGGATTCACCCCTCCACTTT
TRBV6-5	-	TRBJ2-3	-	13	CASSYPAAGTQYF	TGTGCCAGCAGTTACCCGGCGGCAGGTACGCAGTATTTT
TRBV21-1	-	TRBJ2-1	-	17	CASSKVGRGGSYNEQFF	TGTGCCAGCAGCAAAGTGGGAAGGGGTGGGTCCTACAATGAGCAGTTCTTC
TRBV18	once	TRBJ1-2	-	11	CASSPGRGYTF	TGTGCCAGCTCACCAGGGCGCGGCTACACCTTC
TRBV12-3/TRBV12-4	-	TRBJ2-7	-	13	CASSPTRTDEQYF	TGTGCCAGCAGTCCCACACGGACCGACGAGCAGTACTTC
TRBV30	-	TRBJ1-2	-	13	CAWSVGGVYGYTF	TGTGCCTGGAGTGTCGGCGGAGTCTATGGCTACACCTTC
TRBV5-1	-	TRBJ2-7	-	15	CASRPSTGLSYEQYF	TGCGCCAGCAGGCCCTCTACAGGCCTCTCCTACGAGCAGTACTTC
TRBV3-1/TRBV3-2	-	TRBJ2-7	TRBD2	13	CASSIRGGDEQYF	TGTGCCAGCAGCATACGGGGGGGCGACGAGCAGTACTTC
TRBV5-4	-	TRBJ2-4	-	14	CASSLGEAKNIQYF	TGTGCCAGCAGCTTGGGGGAGGCCAAAAACATTCAGTACTTC
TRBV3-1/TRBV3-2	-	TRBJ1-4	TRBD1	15	CASSFGQGANEKLFF	TGTGCCAGCAGCTTTGGACAGGGGGCTAATGAAAAACTGTTTTTT
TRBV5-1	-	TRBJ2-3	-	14	CASSQTSSTDTQYF	TGCGCCAGCAGCCAGACTAGTTCCACAGATACGCAGTATTTT
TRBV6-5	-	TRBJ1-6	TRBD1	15	CASSRTGQLNSPLHF	TGTGCCAGCAGTCGAACGGGACAGTTAAATTCACCCCTCCACTTT
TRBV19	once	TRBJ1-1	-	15	CASSIGGLESTEAFF	TGTGCCAGTAGTATAGGGGGGTTGGAGAGCACTGAAGCTTTCTTT
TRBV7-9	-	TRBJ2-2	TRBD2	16	CASSIPSGGSTGELFF	TGTGCCAGCAGCATCCCTAGCGGGGGGAGCACCGGGGAGCTGTTTTTT
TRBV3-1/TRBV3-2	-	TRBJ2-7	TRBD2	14	CASSRGLAGDEQYF	TGTGCCAGCAGCCGGGGACTAGCGGGAGACGAGCAGTACTTC
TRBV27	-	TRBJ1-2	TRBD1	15	CASSPPGQGRSGYTF	TGTGCCAGCAGTCCACCGGGACAGGGAAGAAGTGGCTACACCTTC
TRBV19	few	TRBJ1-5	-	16	CASSIRRGWSNQPQHF	TGTGCCAGTAGTATTAGACGGGGGTGGTCGAATCAGCCCCAGCATTTT
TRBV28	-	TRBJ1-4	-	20	CASSHRSNRDTGRPNEKLFF	TGTGCCAGCAGTCACCGGAGTAATCGGGACACCGGGAGGCCTAATGAAAAACTGTTTTTT
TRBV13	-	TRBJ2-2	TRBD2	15	CASRTGGQVTGELFF	TGTGCCAGCAGGACGGGGGGGCAGGTCACCGGGGAGCTGTTTTTT
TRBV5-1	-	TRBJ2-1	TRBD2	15	CASSLVSGNYNEQFF	TGCGCCAGCAGCTTGGTTAGCGGGAACTACAATGAGCAGTTCTTC
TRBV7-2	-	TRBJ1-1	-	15	CASSLVSGKNTEAFF	TGTGCCAGCAGCTTAGTTTCAGGGAAGAACACTGAAGCTTTCTTT
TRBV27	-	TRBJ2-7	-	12	CASSPTGREQYF	TGTGCCAGCAGCCCTACAGGGCGCGAGCAGTACTTC
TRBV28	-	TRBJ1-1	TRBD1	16	CASSLVQGGMNTEAFF	TGTGCCAGCAGTTTAGTCCAGGGGGGTATGAACACTGAAGCTTTCTTT
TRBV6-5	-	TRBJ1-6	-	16	CASSYSFVYGNSPLHF	TGTGCCAGCAGTTACTCGTTTGTATATGGTAATTCACCCCTCCACTTT
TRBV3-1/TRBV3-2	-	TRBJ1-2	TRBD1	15	CASSVIQGGAYGYTF	TGTGCCAGCAGCGTCATTCAAGGGGGCGCATATGGCTACACCTTC
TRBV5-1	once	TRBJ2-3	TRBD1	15	CASSLTGGPGDTQYF	TGCGCCAGCAGCCTTACAGGGGGCCCTGGAGATACGCAGTATTTT
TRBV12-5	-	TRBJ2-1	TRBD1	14	CASTGGGGRNEQFF	TGTGCTAGTACAGGGGGTGGTGGGAGGAATGAGCAGTTCTTC
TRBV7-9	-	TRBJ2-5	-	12	CASSFTQETQYF	TGTGCCAGCAGCTTCACCCAAGAGACCCAGTACTTC
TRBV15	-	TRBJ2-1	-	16	CATSSSAGTSYNEQFF	TGTGCCACCAGCAGTTCAGCTGGGACCTCCTACAATGAGCAGTTCTTC
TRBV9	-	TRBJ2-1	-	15	CASSALDPAYNEQFF	TGTGCCAGCAGCGCTCTAGATCCAGCCTACAATGAGCAGTTCTTC
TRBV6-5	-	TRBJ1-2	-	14	CASSRSGGAYGYTF	TGTGCCAGCAGCCGCTCCGGCGGAGCTTATGGCTACACCTTC
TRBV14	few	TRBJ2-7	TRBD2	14	CASRLSGRAYEQYF	TGTGCCAGCAGACTTAGCGGGAGGGCCTACGAGCAGTACTTC
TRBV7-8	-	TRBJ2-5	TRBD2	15	CASSRTSGSGETQYF	TGTGCCAGCAGCAGGACTAGCGGGAGCGGAGAGACCCAGTACTTC
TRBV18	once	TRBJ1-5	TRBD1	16	CASSPGDRGSGQPQHF	TGTGCCAGCTCACCAGGGGACAGGGGATCTGGTCAGCCCCAGCATTTT
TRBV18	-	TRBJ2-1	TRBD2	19	CASSPPGLAGGRSYNEQFF	TGTGCCAGCTCACCTCCGGGACTAGCGGGGGGTCGGTCCTACAATGAGCAGTTCTTC
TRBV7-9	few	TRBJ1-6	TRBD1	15	CASSLGTGKNSPLHF	TGTGCCAGCAGCTTAGGGACAGGAAAAAATTCACCCCTCCACTTT
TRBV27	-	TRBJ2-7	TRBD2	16	CASSSHTTSGGYEQYF	TGTGCCAGCAGTTCCCACACGACTAGCGGGGGCTACGAGCAGTACTTC
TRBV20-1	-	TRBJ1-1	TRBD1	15	CSASWSGGMNTEAFF	TGCAGTGCTAGTTGGTCAGGGGGGATGAACACTGAAGCTTTCTTT
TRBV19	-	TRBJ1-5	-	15	CASSYGGRMDQPQHF	TGTGCCAGTAGTTATGGGGGGCGAATGGATCAGCCCCAGCATTTT
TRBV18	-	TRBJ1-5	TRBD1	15	CASSSDRAGNQPQHF	TGTGCCAGCTCATCTGACAGGGCGGGCAATCAGCCCCAGCATTTT
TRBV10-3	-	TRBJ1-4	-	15	CAISEYRVSNEKLFF	TGTGCCATCAGTGAGTACAGGGTGTCTAATGAAAAACTGTTTTTT
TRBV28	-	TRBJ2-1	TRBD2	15	CASSRSGGAFNEQFF	TGTGCCAGCAGTAGGAGCGGGGGGGCTTTCAATGAGCAGTTCTTC
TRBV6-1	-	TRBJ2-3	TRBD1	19	CASSESHRGPLSATDTQYF	TGTGCCAGCAGTGAATCCCACAGGGGCCCCCTCTCCGCCACAGATACGCAGTATTTT
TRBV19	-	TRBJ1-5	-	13	CASSIDGNQPQHF	TGTGCCAGTAGTATAGATGGGAATCAGCCCCAGCATTTT
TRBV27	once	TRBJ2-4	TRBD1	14	CASSLGQGTDIQYF	TGTGCCAGCAGTTTAGGACAGGGTACGGACATTCAGTACTTC
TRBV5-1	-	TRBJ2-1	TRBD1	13	CASSLNRGSEQFF	TGCGCCAGCAGCTTGAACAGGGGGAGTGAGCAGTTCTTC
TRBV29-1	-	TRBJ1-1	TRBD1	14	CSASGQGGNTEAFF	TGCAGCGCCAGCGGACAGGGAGGGAACACTGAAGCTTTCTTT
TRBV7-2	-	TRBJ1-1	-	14	CASSFYGRGTEAFF	TGTGCCAGCAGCTTTTATGGTAGGGGTACTGAAGCTTTCTTT
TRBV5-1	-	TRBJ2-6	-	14	CASSLGSGANVLTF	TGCGCCAGCAGCTTGGGATCTGGGGCCAACGTCCTGACTTTC